This T cell receptor beta chain was documented in a study of T-cell reconstitution after alpha-beta-depleted transplantation in children. General study findings and limits: Fresh T-cell production supplied most of the T-cell counts and diversity seen one year after transplant. Expanded clones from the graft, numbering several hundred, reportedly supplied alpha-beta T cells about two months after transplant. Some patients showed high day-60 TCRbeta diversity, which derived from surviving recipient T cells and thymic progenitors.

The CDR3 length is 14 residues. Trimming took 6 bases from V and 10 from J, leaving 16 bases between them. Germline assignment: CDR1 SGHAT and CDR2 FQNNGV. Unique molecular identifiers were used to barcode this TCRbeta library. MiXCR, run by TCRdb on the PCR reads, gives a single entry per CDR3 protein. Among hundreds of thousands of distinct CDR3 sequences listed, 6.5% to 10% were seen once. Ten or more counts support this clonotype. Its antigen is currently unknown. This receptor was taken from a male patient younger than 18 who had a stem cell transplant for acute lymphoblastic leukemia, so the T cells may come from the graft donor. Sequencing used PBMCs, mostly from graft donor cells, obtained 180 days after TCRalphabeta/CD19-depleted stem cell transplant. The chain joins TRBV11-2 to TRBJ1-6; D is perhaps TRBD1 (5 bases). Here the CDR3 reads CASSLVGVGSPLHF. CDR3 coding DNA: TGTGCCAGCAGTCTAGTGGGGGTAGGATCACCCCTCCACTTT.